This T cell receptor beta chain originates from a study of cytomegalovirus exposure and HLA in healthy donors. The repertoire was sequenced with immunoSEQ multiplex PCR; TCRdb's copy has only in-frame clones and lacks some. The sample carries about 72,000 clones, 90% to 95% recorded once. Germline trimming cut 0 bases from V and 8 bases from J; bases unmatched to any gene: 6. The germline CDR1 and CDR2 sequences are SGDLS and YYNGEE. The length of the CDR3 is 15 residues. The clonotype was recovered from a young woman in good health and CMV-seronegative. Sequencing used PBMCs. The rearrangement joins TRBV9 to TRBJ2-1; 9 nucleotides agree with TRBD2. In nucleotides, the CDR3 is TGTGCCAGCAGCGTAGGCGGGGGGGCCATCGATGAGCAGTTCTTC. Its protein product is CASSVGGGAIDEQFF.